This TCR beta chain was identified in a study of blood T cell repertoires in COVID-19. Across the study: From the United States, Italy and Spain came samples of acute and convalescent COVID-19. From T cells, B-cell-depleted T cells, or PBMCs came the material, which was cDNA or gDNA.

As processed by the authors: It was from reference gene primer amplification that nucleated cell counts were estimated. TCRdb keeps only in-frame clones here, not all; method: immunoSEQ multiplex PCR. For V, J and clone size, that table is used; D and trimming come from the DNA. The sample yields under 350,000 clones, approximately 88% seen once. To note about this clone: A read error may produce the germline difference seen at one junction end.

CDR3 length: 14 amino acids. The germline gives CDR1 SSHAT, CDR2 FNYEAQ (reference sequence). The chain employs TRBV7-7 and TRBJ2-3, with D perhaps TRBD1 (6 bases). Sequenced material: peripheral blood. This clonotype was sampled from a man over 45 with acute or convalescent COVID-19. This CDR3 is CASSPNRVPDTQYF. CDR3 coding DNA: TGTGCTAGCAGCCCGAACAGGGTCCCAGATACGCAGTATTTT.